This TCR beta chain was obtained from a study of cytomegalovirus exposure and HLA in healthy donors. Study-level results: V- and J-gene trimming of TCR beta was linked (in a later analysis) to a missense DCLRE1C variant.

This clone occurred a few times. Its target is unknown. The PCR contained 60 Vbeta and 13 Jbeta primers. Sequencing was performed with immunoSEQ multiplex PCR; in TCRdb, only in-frame clones are kept and a portion is missing. The sample carries over 60,000 clones, around 72% recorded once. V gave up 3 bases and J gave up 4 bases; unmatched junction bases: 12. The CDR3 contains 17 residues. The germline CDR1 and CDR2 sequences are GTSNPN and SVGIG (reference sequence). Material for sequencing was PBMCs. The chain joins TRBV30 to TRBJ2-7; TRBD2 agrees at 13 bases. The source of this sequence is a male donor in good health and CMV-seropositive. The CDR3 reads CAWSPGTGTSGTYEQYF. The CDR3 DNA is TGTGCCTGGAGCCCCGGGACAGGGACTAGCGGGACGTACGAGCAGTACTTC.